The sequence of this T cell receptor beta chain was determined in a study of neurological immune-mediated disorders. Looking at the study overall: Of around 34 multiple sclerosis patients, some 31 were relapsing-remitting and 3 secondary progressive. Study results and caveats: The study phylogenetically grouped the repertoires of 18 of 34 multiple sclerosis patients into one related-CDR3 cluster, a possible signature. Among expanded clones, no CDR3 amino acid sequences were shared across subjects, a pattern suggesting private repertoires in all groups.

The sample holds many counts of this clonotype. What it binds is not known. The cDNA was synthesized by 5'RACE incorporating 10-nucleotide random UMIs. TCRdb reprocessed the 5' RACE reads with MiXCR, giving one entry per CDR3 protein. The sample records approximately 82,000 distinct CDR3 sequences, 2.6% being singletons. Trimming took off 0 bases at V and 5 bases at J, with 10 bases between the two ends. This CDR3 comprises 15 residues. Germline CDR1 and CDR2: LNHNV and YYDKDF (reference sequence). Input material: PBMCs. This TCR came from a woman in her twenties or thirties with multiple sclerosis. This chain joins TRBV15 and TRBJ2-2, with D tentatively TRBD2 (6 bases). The CDR3 sequence: CATSRDLGGTGELFF. In DNA, the CDR3 is TGTGCCACCAGCAGAGATCTAGGAGGGACCGGGGAGCTGTTTTTT.